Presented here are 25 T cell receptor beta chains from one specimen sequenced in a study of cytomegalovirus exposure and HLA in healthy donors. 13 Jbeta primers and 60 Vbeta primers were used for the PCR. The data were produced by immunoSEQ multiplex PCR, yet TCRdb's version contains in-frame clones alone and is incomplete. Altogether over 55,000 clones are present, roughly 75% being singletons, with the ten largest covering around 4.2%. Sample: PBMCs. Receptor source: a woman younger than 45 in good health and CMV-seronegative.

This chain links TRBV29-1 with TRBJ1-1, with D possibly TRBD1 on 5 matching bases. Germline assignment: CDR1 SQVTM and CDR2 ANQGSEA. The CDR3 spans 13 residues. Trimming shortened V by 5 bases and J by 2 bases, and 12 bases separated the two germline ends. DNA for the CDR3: TGCAGCGTTTCGGAGACAGTTAACACTGAAGCTTTCTTT. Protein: CSVSETVNTEAFF.

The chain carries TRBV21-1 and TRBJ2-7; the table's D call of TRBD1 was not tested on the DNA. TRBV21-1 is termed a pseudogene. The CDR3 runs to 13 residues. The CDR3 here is CAYFRDRAYEQYF. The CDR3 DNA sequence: TGTGCTTACTTCCGGGACAGGGCCTACGAGCAGTACTTC.

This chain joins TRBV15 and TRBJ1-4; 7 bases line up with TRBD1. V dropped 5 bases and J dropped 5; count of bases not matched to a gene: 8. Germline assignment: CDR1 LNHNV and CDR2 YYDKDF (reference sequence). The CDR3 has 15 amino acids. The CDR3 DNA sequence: TGTGCCACCAGCTTCTCTGACAGGGCCAATGAAAAACTGTTTTTT. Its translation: CATSFSDRANEKLFF.

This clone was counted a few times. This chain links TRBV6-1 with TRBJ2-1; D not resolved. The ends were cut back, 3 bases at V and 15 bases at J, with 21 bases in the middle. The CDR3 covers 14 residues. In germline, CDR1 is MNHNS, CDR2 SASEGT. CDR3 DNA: TGTGCCAGCAGTGATCGGATGACACCCCCTATTCGGTTCTTC. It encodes CASSDRMTPPIRFF.

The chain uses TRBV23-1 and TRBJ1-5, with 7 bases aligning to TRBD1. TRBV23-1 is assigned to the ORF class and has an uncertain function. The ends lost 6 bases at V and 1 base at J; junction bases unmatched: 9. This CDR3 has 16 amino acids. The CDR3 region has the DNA TGCGCCAGCAGCTATATATTCAGGGGGAGCAATCAGCCCCAGCATTTT. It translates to CASSYIFRGSNQPQHF.

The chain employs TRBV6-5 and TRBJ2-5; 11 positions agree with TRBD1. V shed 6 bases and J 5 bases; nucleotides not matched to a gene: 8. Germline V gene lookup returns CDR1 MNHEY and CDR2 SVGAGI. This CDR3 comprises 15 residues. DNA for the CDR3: TGTGCCAGCAGCCACCGGGACAGGGGGATTGAGACCCAGTACTTC. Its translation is CASSHRDRGIETQYF.

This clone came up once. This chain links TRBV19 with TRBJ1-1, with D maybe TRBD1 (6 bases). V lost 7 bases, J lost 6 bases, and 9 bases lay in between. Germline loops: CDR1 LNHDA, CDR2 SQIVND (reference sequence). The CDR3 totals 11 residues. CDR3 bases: TGTGCCAGTATTAACAGGGCTGAAGCTTTCTTT. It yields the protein CASINRAEAFF.

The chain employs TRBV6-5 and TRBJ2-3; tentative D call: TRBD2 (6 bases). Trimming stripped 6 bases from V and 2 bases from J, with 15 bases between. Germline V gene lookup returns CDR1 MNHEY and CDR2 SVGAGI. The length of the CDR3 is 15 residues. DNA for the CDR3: TGTGCCAGCAGCCGGGGACTTTCAGTCACAGATACGCAGTATTTT. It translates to CASSRGLSVTDTQYF.

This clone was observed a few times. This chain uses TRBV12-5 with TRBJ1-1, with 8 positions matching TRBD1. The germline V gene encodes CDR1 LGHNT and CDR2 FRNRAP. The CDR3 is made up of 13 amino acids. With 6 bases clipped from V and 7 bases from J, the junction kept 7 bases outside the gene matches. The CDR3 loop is CASGTGGGSEAFF. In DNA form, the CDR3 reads TGTGCTAGTGGCACAGGGGGTGGGAGTGAAGCTTTCTTT.

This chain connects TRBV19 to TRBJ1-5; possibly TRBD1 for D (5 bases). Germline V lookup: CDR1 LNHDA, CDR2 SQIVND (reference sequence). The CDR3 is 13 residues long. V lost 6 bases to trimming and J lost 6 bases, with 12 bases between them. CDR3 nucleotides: TGTGCCAGTAGAGGAGGGGAGCTTCAGCCCCAGCATTTT. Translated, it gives CASRGGELQPQHF.

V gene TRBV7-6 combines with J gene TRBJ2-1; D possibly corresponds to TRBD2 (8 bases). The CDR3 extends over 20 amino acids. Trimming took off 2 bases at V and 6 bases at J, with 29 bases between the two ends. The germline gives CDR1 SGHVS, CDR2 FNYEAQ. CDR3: CASSLQAGVPRGTLLNEQFF. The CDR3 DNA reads TGTGCCAGCAGCTTACAAGCGGGGGTCCCCAGGGGGACTCTACTCAATGAGCAGTTCTTC. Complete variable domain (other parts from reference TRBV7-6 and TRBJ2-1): GAGVSQSPRYKVTKRGQDVALRCDPISGHVSLYWYRQALGQGPEFLTYFNYEAQQDKSGLPNDRFSAERPEGSISTLTIQRTEQRDSAMYRCASSLQAGVPRGTLLNEQFFGPGTRLTVL.

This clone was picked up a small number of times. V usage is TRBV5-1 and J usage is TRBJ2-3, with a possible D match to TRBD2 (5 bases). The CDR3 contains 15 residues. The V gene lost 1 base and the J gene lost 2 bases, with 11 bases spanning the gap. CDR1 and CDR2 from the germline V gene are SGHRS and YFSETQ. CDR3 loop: CASSLSLASTDTQYF. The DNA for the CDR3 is TGCGCCAGCAGCTTGAGCCTAGCCTCCACAGATACGCAGTATTTT.

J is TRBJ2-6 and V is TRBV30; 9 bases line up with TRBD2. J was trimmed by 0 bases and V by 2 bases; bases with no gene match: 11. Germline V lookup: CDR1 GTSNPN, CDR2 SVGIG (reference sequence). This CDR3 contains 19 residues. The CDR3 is CAWSFTRLAGFSGANVLTF. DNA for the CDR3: TGTGCCTGGAGTTTTACGCGGCTAGCGGGATTCTCTGGGGCCAACGTCCTGACTTTC.

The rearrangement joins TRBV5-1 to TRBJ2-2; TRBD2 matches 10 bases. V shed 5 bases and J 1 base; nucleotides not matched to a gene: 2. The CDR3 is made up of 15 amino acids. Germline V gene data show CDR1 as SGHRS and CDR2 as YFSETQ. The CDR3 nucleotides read TGCGCCAGCAGTCTAGCGGGGGAGAACACCGGGGAGCTGTTTTTT. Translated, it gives CASSLAGENTGELFF.

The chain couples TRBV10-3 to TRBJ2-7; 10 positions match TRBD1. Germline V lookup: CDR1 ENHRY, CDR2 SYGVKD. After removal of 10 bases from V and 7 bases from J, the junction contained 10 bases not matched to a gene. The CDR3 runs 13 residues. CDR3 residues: CATAGTGEREQYF. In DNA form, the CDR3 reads TGTGCCACAGCCGGGACAGGGGAAAGAGAGCAGTACTTC.

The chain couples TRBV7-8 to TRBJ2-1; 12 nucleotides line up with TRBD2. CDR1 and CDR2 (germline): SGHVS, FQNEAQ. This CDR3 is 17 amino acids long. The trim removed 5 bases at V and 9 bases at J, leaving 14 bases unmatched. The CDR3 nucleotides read TGTGCCAGCAGCGCCCGGTTAGTCCTAGCGGGGGGGCGTGAGCAGTTCTTC. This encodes CASSARLVLAGGREQFF. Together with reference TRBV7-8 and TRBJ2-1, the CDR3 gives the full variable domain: GAGVSQSPRYKVAKRGQDVALRCDPISGHVSLFWYQQALGQGPEFLTYFQNEAQLDKSGLPSDRFFAERPEGSVSTLKIQRTQQEDSAVYLCASSARLVLAGGREQFFGPGTRLTVL.

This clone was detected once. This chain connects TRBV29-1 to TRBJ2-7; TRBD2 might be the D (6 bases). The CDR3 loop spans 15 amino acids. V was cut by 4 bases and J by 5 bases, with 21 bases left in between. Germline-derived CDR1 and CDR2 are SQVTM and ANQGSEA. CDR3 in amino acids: CSVGGKIGGRDEQYF. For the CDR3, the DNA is TGCAGCGTTGGTGGGAAGATCGGGGGTCGTGACGAGCAGTACTTC.

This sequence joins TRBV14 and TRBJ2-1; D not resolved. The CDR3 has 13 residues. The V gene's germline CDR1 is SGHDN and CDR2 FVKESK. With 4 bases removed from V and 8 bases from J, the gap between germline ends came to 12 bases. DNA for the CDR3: TGTGCCAGCAGCCGACTCGCGGTCGATGAGCAGTTCTTC. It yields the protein CASSRLAVDEQFF. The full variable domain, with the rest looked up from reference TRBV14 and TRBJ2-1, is EAGVTQFPSHSVIEKGQTVTLRCDPISGHDNLYWYRRVMGKEIKFLLHFVKESKQDESGMPNNRFLAERTGGTYSTLKVQPAELEDSGVYFCASSRLAVDEQFFGPGTRLTVL.

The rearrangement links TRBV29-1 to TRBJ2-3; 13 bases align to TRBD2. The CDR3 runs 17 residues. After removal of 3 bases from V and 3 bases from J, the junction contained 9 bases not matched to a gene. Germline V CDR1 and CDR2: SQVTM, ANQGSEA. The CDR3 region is CSVDSRTSGSETDTQYF. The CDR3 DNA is TGCAGCGTTGATTCCCGGACTAGCGGGAGTGAGACAGATACGCAGTATTTT.

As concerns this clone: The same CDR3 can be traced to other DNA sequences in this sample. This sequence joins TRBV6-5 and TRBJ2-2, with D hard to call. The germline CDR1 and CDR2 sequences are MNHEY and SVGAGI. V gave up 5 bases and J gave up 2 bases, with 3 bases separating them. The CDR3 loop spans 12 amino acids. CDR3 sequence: CASSPNTGELFF. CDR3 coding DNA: TGTGCCAGCAGTCCAAACACCGGGGAGCTGTTTTTT.

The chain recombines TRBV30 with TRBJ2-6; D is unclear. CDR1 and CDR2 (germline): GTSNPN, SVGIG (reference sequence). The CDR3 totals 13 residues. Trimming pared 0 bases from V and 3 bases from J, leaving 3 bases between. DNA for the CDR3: TGTGCCTGGAGTGTGAGTGGGGCCAACGTCCTGACTTTC. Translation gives CAWSVSGANVLTF.

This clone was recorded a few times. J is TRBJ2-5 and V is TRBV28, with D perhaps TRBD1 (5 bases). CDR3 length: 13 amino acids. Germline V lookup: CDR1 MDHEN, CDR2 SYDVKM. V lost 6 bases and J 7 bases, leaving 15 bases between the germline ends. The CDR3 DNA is TGTGCCAGCAGGGCTGACAGAGCGAGGACCCAGTACTTC. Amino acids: CASRADRARTQYF.

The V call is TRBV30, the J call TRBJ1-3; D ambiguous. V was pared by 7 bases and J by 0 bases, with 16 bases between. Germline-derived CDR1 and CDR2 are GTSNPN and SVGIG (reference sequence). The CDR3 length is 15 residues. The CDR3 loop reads CASLVGGPSGNTIYF. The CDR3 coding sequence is TGTGCCTCGCTTGTGGGAGGGCCCTCTGGAAACACCATATATTTT.

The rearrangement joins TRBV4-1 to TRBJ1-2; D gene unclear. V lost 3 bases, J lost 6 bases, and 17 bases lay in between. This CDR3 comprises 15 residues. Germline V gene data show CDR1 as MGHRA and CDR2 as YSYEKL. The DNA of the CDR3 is TGCGCCAGCAGCCATGAACGGGGAATGTATGATGGCTACACCTTC. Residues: CASSHERGMYDGYTF.

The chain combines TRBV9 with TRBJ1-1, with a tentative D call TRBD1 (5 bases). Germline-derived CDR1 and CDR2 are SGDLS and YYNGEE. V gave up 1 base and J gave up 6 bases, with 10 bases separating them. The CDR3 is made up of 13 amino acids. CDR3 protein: CASSVSTGPEAFF. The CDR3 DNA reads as TGTGCCAGCAGCGTATCCACAGGCCCTGAAGCTTTCTTT.